Below, 10 T cell receptor beta chains from the same sample are listed, as sequenced in a study of cytomegalovirus exposure and HLA in healthy donors. This PCR relied on a set of 60 Vbeta primers and 13 Jbeta primers. Assay: immunoSEQ multiplex PCR; the TCRdb copy retains only in-frame clones and omits some. In the table there are roughly 140,000 clones, 76% of which are singletons. What was sequenced was PBMCs. These receptor sequences come from a man aged 18 to 29 in good health and CMV-seronegative.

The V and J genes are TRBV27 and TRBJ2-5; 14 bases are shared with TRBD2. This CDR3 has 16 residues. Germline values: CDR1 MNHEY, CDR2 SMNVEV (reference sequence). J gave up 4 bases and V 5 bases, and 6 bases lay outside the gene matches. This CDR3 is CASSPRGLAGVETQYF. The CDR3, as DNA: TGTGCCAGCAGTCCCAGGGGACTAGCGGGGGTAGAGACCCAGTACTTC.

This rearrangement joins TRBV7-3 to TRBJ2-3; possibly TRBD1 for D (6 bases). This CDR3 has 17 residues. V lost 2 bases to trimming and J lost 1 base, with 16 bases between them. Per the germline V gene, CDR1 is SGHTA and CDR2 is FQGTGA. The CDR3 region has the DNA TGTGCCAGCAGCTTATTAACCCCGGGACATCGCACAGATACGCAGTATTTT. Translation: CASSLLTPGHRTDTQYF.

The chain combines TRBV6-5 with TRBJ1-2; D gene uncertain. V was cut by 2 bases and J by 0 bases, with 10 bases left in between. CDR1 is MNHEY, CDR2 SVGAGI, per germline. The CDR3 extends over 15 amino acids. CDR3 protein: CASSYDSFSNYGYTF. In nucleotides, the CDR3 is TGTGCCAGCAGTTACGACTCCTTTTCTAACTATGGCTACACCTTC.

The rearrangement links TRBV5-1 to TRBJ2-3; TRBD1 agrees at 10 bases. Germline-derived CDR1 and CDR2 are SGHRS and YFSETQ. This CDR3 is 15 amino acids long. After removal of 3 bases from V and 2 bases from J, the junction contained 3 bases not matched to a gene. This chain's CDR3 is CASSSGTGVTDTQYF. The CDR3 region has the DNA TGCGCCAGCAGCTCCGGGACAGGGGTCACAGATACGCAGTATTTT.

This chain links TRBV29-1 with TRBJ2-7, with 9 nucleotides matching TRBD1. Germline V gene lookup returns CDR1 SQVTM and CDR2 ANQGSEA. This CDR3 contains 14 residues. Trimming removed 3 bases from V and 4 bases from J; junction bases left unmatched: 7. The CDR3 nucleotides are TGCAGCGTTGACCCGGGACAGGGTTCGTACGAGCAGTACTTC. Translated, it gives CSVDPGQGSYEQYF.

This clone was found once. The chain employs TRBV9 and TRBJ2-3; possible D gene TRBD1, 6 bases. Germline V gene sequence: CDR1 SGDLS, CDR2 YYNGEE. The CDR3 spans 17 residues. Trimming cost V 5 bases and J 6 bases, with 25 bases left between them. The CDR3 here is CASRPLGMTGNLDTQYF. The CDR3 DNA is TGTGCCAGCAGACCATTAGGGATGACAGGCAATCTGGATACGCAGTATTTT.

The chain uses TRBV28 and TRBJ1-4; D gene ambiguous. Germline V gives CDR1 MDHEN, CDR2 SYDVKM. V lost 1 base and J 5 bases, leaving 20 bases between the germline ends. The CDR3 covers 18 residues. The CDR3 region has the DNA TGTGCCAGCAGTTTATTCTCGTCTTCTCACAGAAAAAATGAAAAACTGTTTTTT. Its translation: CASSLFSSSHRKNEKLFF. The full variable domain, with the rest looked up from reference TRBV28 and TRBJ1-4, is DVKVTQSSRYLVKRTGEKVFLECVQDMDHENMFWYRQDPGLGLRLIYFSYDVKMKEKGDIPEGYSVSREKKERFSLILESASTNQTSMYLCASSLFSSSHRKNEKLFFGSGTQLSVL.

The sample holds a few counts of this clone. The V and J genes are TRBV5-1 and TRBJ1-2, with TRBD1 matching 8 bases. Germline-derived CDR1 and CDR2 are SGHRS and YFSETQ. Trimming at V came to 0 bases and at J to 4 bases, leaving 5 bases not matched to a gene. This CDR3 region has 15 residues. The CDR3 here is CASSLGQGSVYGYTF. The DNA for the CDR3 is TGCGCCAGCAGCTTGGGACAGGGGTCGGTCTATGGCTACACCTTC.

The rearrangement joins TRBV5-1 to TRBJ1-2; TRBD1 agrees at 12 bases. J lost 6 bases, V lost 0 bases, and 6 bases had no gene match. There are 16 residues in the CDR3. Germline-derived CDR1 and CDR2 are SGHRS and YFSETQ. The CDR3 here is CASSLGGQGANDGYTF. The CDR3 DNA sequence: TGCGCCAGCAGCTTGGGGGGACAGGGGGCCAATGATGGCTACACCTTC.

This clone was detected only a few times. The V call is TRBV7-9, the J call TRBJ2-3; TRBD2 agrees at 10 bases. The CDR3 runs 15 residues. CDR1 SEHNR and CDR2 FQNEAQ come from the germline V gene (reference sequence). The ends lost 1 base at V and 6 bases at J; junction bases unmatched: 4. The CDR3 nucleotides are TGTGCCAGCAGCTTAGTGCTAGCGGGGGATGATACGCAGTATTTT. Translating gives CASSLVLAGDDTQYF.